The 3 T cell receptor beta chains below come from one sample, sequenced in a study of T cells in Graves' hyperthyroidism and ophthalmopathy. There were TCR beta CDR3 regions amplified from RNA transcripts. Initially, a first-round RT-PCR of the TCR CDR3 employed the HTBI primer set. One entry per CDR3 protein results from TCRdb running MiXCR on the multiplex PCR reads. This table has 220,000 or so distinct CDR3 sequences, about 16% appearing once. Source material: blood. The receptor set was obtained from a woman aged 18-29 years with Graves' ophthalmopathy.

There are many counts of this clonotype. The chain is built from TRBV12-3 or TRBV12-4 and TRBJ2-3, with 7 bases matching TRBD2. This CDR3 spans 14 amino acids. The trim removed 6 bases at V and 0 bases at J, leaving 3 bases unmatched. The CDR3 nucleotides read TGTGCCAGCAGCGGGGGGTTTAGCACAGATACGCAGTATTTT. It is translated as CASSGGFSTDTQYF.

This clonotype was counted many times. The V gene is TRBV6-1, the J gene TRBJ1-2, with 11 bases lining up with TRBD1. The trim removed 6 bases at V and 10 bases at J, leaving 7 bases unmatched. The germline gives CDR1 MNHNS, CDR2 SASEGT. CDR3 size: 13 residues. In DNA form, the CDR3 reads TGTGCCAGCAGATCCGGGACAGGGGGACTCTACACCTTC. Protein sequence: CASRSGTGGLYTF.

The chain employs TRBV3-1 and TRBJ2-1; 14 bases map to TRBD2. The V gene's germline CDR1 is LGHDT and CDR2 YNNKEL (reference sequence). This CDR3 spans 15 amino acids. The ends lost 1 base at V and 8 bases at J; junction bases unmatched: 1. In nucleotides, the CDR3 is TGTGCCAGCAGCCAAGGACTAGCGGGGGGGTATGAGCAGTTCTTC. Protein: CASSQGLAGGYEQFF.